The following is a T cell receptor beta chain sequence with its context. Its specificity is not known. The data derive from a study of T cell responses to AZD1222 COVID-19 vaccine. Using immunoSEQ multiplex PCR, the repertoire was profiled, and TCRdb retains in-frame clones only, with some absent. The sample contains 150,000 to 200,000 clones, around 94% of which appear only once. Germline CDR1 is SNHLY and CDR2 is FYNNEI. The CDR3 consists of 16 residues. V lost 8 bases, J lost 0 bases, and 8 bases stayed unmatched. The study's findings and limits: Repertoires were obtained solely post-peak T cell response. Spike-specific TCR depth and breadth grew after two AZD1222 doses. The donors showed a predominance of white British ancestry and of females, with possible underestimation of clonal diversity.

V is TRBV2 and J is TRBJ1-3; TRBD1 matches at 9 bases. Material: peripheral blood, obtained 28 days after the second AZD1222 dose. The origin of this receptor is an adult who received the AZD1222 COVID-19 vaccine. CDR3 residues: CASYGGQGISGNTIYF. The CDR3 nucleotides read TGTGCCAGCTATGGAGGACAGGGGATCTCTGGAAACACCATATATTTT.